Below, 25 T cell receptor beta chains from the same sample are listed, as sequenced in a study of a mutant IDH1 vaccine in newly diagnosed glioma. Time point: baseline, week 1 (first vaccination visit). Treatment denoted: pre-vaccination baseline after standard-of-care therapy. This table comes from immunoSEQ multiplex PCR, and its TCRdb copy is limited to in-frame clones, with some not included. The sample has 92,000 or so clones; 82% are singletons. The sample here was PBMCs, taken from a glioma patient treated with radiotherapy, temozolomide or both. All receptors come from a man aged 35-49 years with glioma. Some clones in this sample may be carry-over from other donors' samples.

The chain uses TRBV9 and TRBJ2-3; 12 nucleotides align to TRBD2. This CDR3 region has 15 residues. CDR1 is SGDLS and CDR2 is YYNGEE in the germline V gene. The ends lost 4 bases at V and 7 bases at J; junction bases unmatched: 7. For the CDR3, the DNA is TGTGCCAGCAGCCCAACGGGACTAGCGGGTTATACGCAGTATTTT. It is translated as CASSPTGLAGYTQYF. The full variable domain, its missing parts supplied by reference TRBV9 and TRBJ2-3, is DSGVTQTPKHLITATGQRVTLRCSPRSGDLSVYWYQQSLDQGLQFLIQYYNGEERAKGNILERFSAQQFPDLHSELNLSSLELGDSALYFCASSPTGLAGYTQYFGPGTRLTVL.

This clone was seen only a few times. The V gene is TRBV7-7, the J gene TRBJ1-5, with D possibly TRBD1 on 5 matching bases. With 3 bases removed from V and 6 bases from J, the gap between germline ends came to 9 bases. CDR3 length: 13 amino acids. CDR1 is SSHAT, CDR2 FNYEAQ, per germline (reference sequence). For the CDR3, the DNA is TGTGCCAGCAGCTTCGGACACCCTCAGCCCCAGCATTTT. It yields the protein CASSFGHPQPQHF.

This clone was detected only once. The J gene is TRBJ1-4, the V gene TRBV10-2; tentative D call: TRBD1 (6 bases). Looked up from germline, CDR1 is WSHSY and CDR2 is SAAADI. The CDR3 has 15 residues. Trimming left V 4 bases short and J 5 bases short, with 14 bases between. In DNA form, the CDR3 reads TGCGCCAGCAGTGCCGTACAGGGTTGGAATGAAAAACTGTTTTTT. This encodes CASSAVQGWNEKLFF.

The chain combines TRBV29-1 with TRBJ2-7, with TRBD1 as a possible D gene (6 bases). Trimming stripped 1 base from V and 2 bases from J, with 12 bases between. In germline, CDR1 is SQVTM, CDR2 ANQGSEA. There are 14 residues in the CDR3. CDR3 sequence reads: CSVEGTEPTYEQYF. DNA for the CDR3: TGCAGCGTTGAAGGGACAGAACCTACCTACGAGCAGTACTTC.

The chain links TRBV14 to TRBJ1-4; weak D call: TRBD1 (5 bases). Germline CDR1 is SGHDN and CDR2 is FVKESK. The CDR3 has 16 amino acids. The V gene lost 1 base and the J gene lost 0 bases, with 9 bases spanning the gap. CDR3 in DNA: TGTGCCAGCAGCCAAGGCGTAGGGGCAACTAATGAAAAACTGTTTTTT. As protein: CASSQGVGATNEKLFF. The complete variable domain, with remaining parts taken from reference TRBV14 and TRBJ1-4, reads EAGVTQFPSHSVIEKGQTVTLRCDPISGHDNLYWYRRVMGKEIKFLLHFVKESKQDESGMPNNRFLAERTGGTYSTLKVQPAELEDSGVYFCASSQGVGATNEKLFFGSGTQLSVL.

The genes are TRBV7-2 and TRBJ1-3; the D is unclear. The CDR3 is 18 amino acids. Per the germline V gene, CDR1 is SGHTA and CDR2 is FQGNSA. V lost 1 base to trimming and J lost 0 bases, with 16 bases between them. CDR3 sequence (DNA): TGTGCCAGCAGCTTAGGTTGGATGGAGCTGAACTCTGGAAACACCATATATTTT. Translated: CASSLGWMELNSGNTIYF. Full variable domain (outside the CDR3, taken from reference TRBV7-2 and TRBJ1-3): GAGVSQSPSNKVTEKGKDVELRCDPISGHTALYWYRQSLGQGLEFLIYFQGNSAPDKSGLPSDRFSAERTGGSVSTLTIQRTQQEDSAVYLCASSLGWMELNSGNTIYFGEGSWLTVV.

This clone has just one count. The chain employs TRBV5-1 and TRBJ1-5; D unclear. The CDR3 has 12 residues. Germline-derived CDR1 and CDR2 are SGHRS and YFSETQ. The V end was cut by 4 bases, the J end by 3 bases, with 5 bases between. CDR3 protein: CASSGDNQPQHF. As DNA, the CDR3 is TGCGCCAGCAGCGGCGACAATCAGCCCCAGCATTTT.

DNA for the CDR3: TGTGCCAGCACCTTCGAGGGGTCCTCAGCTAACTATGGCTACACCTTC. Translating it yields CASTFEGSSANYGYTF. The chain joins TRBV2 to TRBJ1-2, with D maybe TRBD1 (5 bases). Trimming cost V 7 bases and J 0 bases, with 18 bases left between them. Germline V CDR1 and CDR2: SNHLY, FYNNEI. The CDR3 contains 16 residues.

V and J are TRBV20-1 and TRBJ1-1, with D maybe TRBD1 (6 bases). This CDR3 has 11 residues. Germline V gene data show CDR1 as DFQATT and CDR2 as SNEGSKA (reference sequence). V was cut by 6 bases and J by 7 bases, with 12 bases left in between. The CDR3 DNA sequence: TGCAGTGCACACGGACAGAATGAAGCTTTCTTT. The encoded protein is CSAHGQNEAFF.

This clone was picked up one time. The V and J genes are TRBV29-1 and TRBJ1-2; unclear D gene. Germline V gene data show CDR1 as SQVTM and CDR2 as ANQGSEA. The CDR3 is 12 residues long. V was clipped by 6 bases and J by 5 bases, with 13 bases between them. In DNA form, the CDR3 reads TGCAGCGTCCCGGGTCTTTGGTATGGCTACACCTTC. Amino acids: CSVPGLWYGYTF. Full variable domain (rest looked up from reference TRBV29-1 and TRBJ1-2): SAVISQKPSRDICQRGTSLTIQCQVDSQVTMMFWYRQQPGQSLTLIATANQGSEATYESGFVIDKFPISRPNLTFSTLTVSNMSPEDSSIYLCSVPGLWYGYTFGSGTRLTVV.

On this clone itself: An end of the junction differs from the germline gene, which may be a read error. The chain links TRBV6-1 to TRBJ1-2; a possible D gene is TRBD1 (5 bases). The CDR3 runs 16 residues. Germline assignment: CDR1 MNHNS and CDR2 SASEGT. This CDR3 reads CASREVPFQGSGGYTF. The CDR3 region has the DNA TGTGCCAGCAGGGAAGTGCCCTTTCAGGGATCGGGCGGCTACACCTTC.

V and J are TRBV7-8 and TRBJ1-5, with 7 bases lining up with TRBD1. Germline CDR1 SGHVS, CDR2 FQNEAQ. The CDR3 runs to 14 residues. The trim removed 0 bases at V and 7 bases at J, leaving 3 bases unmatched. The CDR3 protein is CASSLAAGGQPQHF. CDR3 nucleotides: TGTGCCAGCAGCTTAGCGGCAGGGGGGCAGCCCCAGCATTTT.

The chain links TRBV4-1 to TRBJ2-7; no clear D gene. The CDR3 consists of 13 residues. The germline CDR1 and CDR2 sequences are MGHRA and YSYEKL. The V end was cut by 2 bases, the J end by 1 base, with 6 bases between. The chain's CDR3 is CASSQTESYEQYF. DNA of the CDR3: TGCGCCAGCAGCCAAACAGAATCCTACGAGCAGTACTTC.

The chain employs TRBV29-1 and TRBJ1-6, with 7 bases aligning to TRBD1. The germline V gene encodes CDR1 SQVTM and CDR2 ANQGSEA. This CDR3 has 14 amino acids. The V gene end was trimmed by 4 bases and the J gene end by 6 bases; junction bases not matched to a gene: 6. The CDR3 DNA is TGCAGCGTTGGAACAGGGGCGGGTAATTCACCCCTCCACTTT. The encoded protein is CSVGTGAGNSPLHF.

This chain connects TRBV6-5 to TRBJ1-4, with 9 bases fitting TRBD1. Per germline, CDR1 MNHEY and CDR2 SVGAGI. The length of the CDR3 is 14 residues. V was pared by 6 bases and J by 3 bases, with 2 bases of the junction left unmatched. The CDR3 nucleotides are TGTGCCAGCAGCACAGGGGGCCCTAATGAAAAACTGTTTTTT. Its protein is CASSTGGPNEKLFF.

The chain combines TRBV5-6 with TRBJ2-5, with D uncertain. Germline CDR1 is SGHDT and CDR2 is YYEEEE. Trimming removed 2 bases at V and 4 bases at J, with 12 bases between. The CDR3 totals 14 residues. The CDR3 DNA reads as TGTGCCAGCAGCTTTTATCTGGGTCCAGAGACCCAGTACTTC. This translates into CASSFYLGPETQYF.

The chain joins TRBV19 to TRBJ1-2; the D gene is possibly TRBD1 (6 bases). Germline CDR1 is LNHDA and CDR2 is SQIVND (reference sequence). The CDR3 totals 12 residues. The ends were cut back, 5 bases at V and 8 bases at J, with 12 bases in the middle. The DNA of the CDR3 is TGTGCCAGTAGTCCGGACAGCGGCGGCTACACCTTC. This translates into CASSPDSGGYTF.

This chain connects TRBV27 to TRBJ1-6; D is ambiguous. The CDR3 is 16 amino acids. V shed 5 bases and J shed 5 bases, with 16 bases lying between them. Per germline, CDR1 MNHEY and CDR2 SMNVEV (reference sequence). The CDR3 spells CASSPASGRDNSPLHF. The CDR3 nucleotides read TGTGCCAGCAGTCCCGCCTCAGGACGGGATAATTCACCCCTCCACTTT.

The gene calls are TRBV2 and TRBJ1-3; D remains unclear. Germline CDR1 is SNHLY and CDR2 is FYNNEI. The CDR3 extends over 11 amino acids. V was pared by 2 bases and J by 5 bases, with 1 base between. The CDR3 here is CASSERNTIYF. DNA of the CDR3: TGTGCCAGCAGTGAAAGAAACACCATATATTTT.

This clone was observed a few times. The chain combines TRBV2 with TRBJ1-5; D not certain. CDR3 length: 15 amino acids. Germline CDR1 and CDR2: SNHLY and FYNNEI. Trimming removed 2 bases at V and 0 bases at J, with 8 bases between. CDR3 DNA sequence: TGTGCCAGCAGTGAAAAAGGGCTTAGCAATCAGCCCCAGCATTTT. It specifies CASSEKGLSNQPQHF.

The gene calls are TRBV29-1 and TRBJ2-2; D may be TRBD2 (5 bases). Deletions cut 8 bases from V and 0 bases from J, with 16 bases between. This CDR3 is 15 amino acids long. CDR1 is SQVTM, CDR2 ANQGSEA, per germline. This CDR3 is CSPNEGLPNTGELFF. CDR3 nucleotides: TGCAGCCCTAACGAAGGACTGCCGAACACCGGGGAGCTGTTTTTT.

The chain combines TRBV19 with TRBJ1-2, with unresolved D. The V end lost 5 bases, the J end lost 4 bases, and 20 bases lay between the germline ends. The CDR3 length is 16 residues. The germline V gene has CDR1 LNHDA and CDR2 SQIVND (reference sequence). The CDR3 sequence: CASSGGPGMVPYGYTF. The CDR3 DNA reads TGTGCCAGTAGTGGCGGCCCGGGGATGGTCCCCTATGGCTACACCTTC.

The chain uses TRBV7-9 and TRBJ2-5, with TRBD2 matching over 7 bases. The V gene's germline CDR1 is SEHNR and CDR2 FQNEAQ (reference sequence). The junction had 7 bases not matched to a gene; V was cut back by 10 bases and J by 2 bases. CDR3 size: 13 residues. In DNA form, the CDR3 reads TGTGCCACCCTTGGGGGGGGGCAAGAGACCCAGTACTTC. Amino acids: CATLGGGQETQYF.

V gene TRBV10-2 combines with J gene TRBJ1-6, with TRBD1 matching 8 bases. The germline V gene encodes CDR1 WSHSY and CDR2 SAAADI. The CDR3 runs to 14 residues. Trimming took 6 bases from V and 8 from J; bases not matched to a gene: 6. CDR3 amino acids: CASRVDRGYSPLHF. The CDR3 nucleotides are TGCGCCAGCAGGGTTGACAGGGGATATTCACCCCTCCACTTT.

J is TRBJ1-1 and V is TRBV7-9; D may be TRBD1 (5 bases). V lost 2 bases and J lost 3, with 7 bases in between. The length of the CDR3 is 13 residues. Germline-derived CDR1 and CDR2 are SEHNR and FQNEAQ (reference sequence). The CDR3 DNA follows: TGTGCCAGCAGCTTATTAGGGGACACTGAAGCTTTCTTT. Protein: CASSLLGDTEAFF.